These 14 T cell receptor beta chains came from one sample sequenced in a study of blood T cell repertoires in COVID-19. Method: immunoSEQ multiplex PCR; TCRdb's copy keeps in-frame clones and lacks some. The table lists about 150,000 clones, just under 90% of them singletons. Specimen: peripheral blood. Receptors originate from a woman between 50 and 59 years old with active or convalescent COVID-19.

Judged by abundance, this clone is large. The chain carries TRBV4-1 and TRBJ1-6, with D perhaps matching TRBD1 (5 bases). V gave up 4 bases and J gave up 6 bases, with 19 bases separating them. CDR1 is MGHRA, CDR2 YSYEKL, per germline. CDR3 size: 17 residues. CDR3 residues: CASSLNFLGAGNSPLHF. CDR3 DNA sequence: TGCGCCAGCAGCCTAAACTTCCTAGGGGCAGGTAATTCACCCCTCCACTTT.

The chain's CDR3 is CASSRDRGFEQYF. The CDR3, as DNA: TGTGCCAGCAGTAGGGACAGGGGGTTTGAGCAGTACTTC. This rearrangement joins TRBV6-5 to TRBJ2-7; 11 bases map to TRBD1. J was trimmed by 7 bases and V by 5 bases; bases with no gene match: 4. Germline V CDR1 and CDR2: MNHEY, SVGAGI. CDR3 length: 13 residues.

This clone was picked up one time. The chain is built from TRBV30 and TRBJ2-7; the D gene is possibly TRBD1 (6 bases). CDR3 length: 12 amino acids. CDR1 and CDR2 from the germline V gene are GTSNPN and SVGIG (reference sequence). Trimming pared 3 bases from V and 1 base from J, leaving 7 bases between. The CDR3 DNA is TGTGCCTGGAGGGGGGCGTCCTACGAGCAGTACTTC. Translation: CAWRGASYEQYF.

This chain joins TRBV5-1 and TRBJ2-5; possibly TRBD1 for D (5 bases). V was trimmed by 4 bases and J by 5 bases, leaving 15 bases between them. The length of the CDR3 is 14 residues. CDR1 and CDR2 from the germline V gene are SGHRS and YFSETQ. The CDR3 loop is CASSTLQVGETQYF. The DNA for the CDR3 is TGCGCCAGCAGCACCCTACAGGTTGGGGAGACCCAGTACTTC.

The J gene is TRBJ2-3, the V gene TRBV25-1; 8 bases fit TRBD2. The ends lost 10 bases at V and 4 bases at J; junction bases unmatched: 7. Germline CDR1 reads MGHDK; CDR2 reads SYGVNS. CDR3 size: 13 residues. The CDR3 loop is CATSLLAADTQYF. Written as DNA, the CDR3 is TGTGCCACCTCCCTACTAGCGGCAGATACGCAGTATTTT.

The chain joins TRBV18 to TRBJ1-1; D unclear. Trimming left V 2 bases short and J 6 bases short, with 10 bases between. The CDR3 extends over 13 amino acids. Germline loops: CDR1 KGHSH, CDR2 LQKENI. The CDR3 sequence is CASSPGLYAEAFF. The CDR3 DNA follows: TGTGCCAGCTCACCAGGACTCTACGCTGAAGCTTTCTTT.

V and J are TRBV7-2 and TRBJ2-1, with D possibly TRBD2 on 5 matching bases. Germline V lookup: CDR1 SGHTA, CDR2 FQGNSA. This CDR3 is 15 amino acids long. Trimming left V 3 bases short and J 3 bases short, with 12 bases between. In nucleotides, the CDR3 is TGTGCCAGCAGCTTGGGTAGCGTCGACTACAATGAGCAGTTCTTC. As protein: CASSLGSVDYNEQFF.

The chain employs TRBV15 and TRBJ2-7; D might be TRBD2 (6 bases). V was pared by 0 bases and J by 7 bases, with 16 bases between. Germline V gives CDR1 LNHNV, CDR2 YYDKDF (reference sequence). CDR3 length equals 15 residues. CDR3 coding DNA: TGTGCCACCAGCAGAGATCCGCGGGGCGAGGAGGAGCAGTACTTC. Translated: CATSRDPRGEEEQYF.

This chain connects TRBV5-1 to TRBJ1-4, with D hard to call. V lost 1 base and J 0 bases, leaving 7 bases between the germline ends. The CDR3 sequence is 15 residues long. Germline V gene lookup returns CDR1 SGHRS and CDR2 YFSETQ. CDR3 sequence reads: CASSLQAPTNEKLFF. The CDR3 DNA reads TGCGCCAGCAGCTTGCAGGCACCAACTAATGAAAAACTGTTTTTT.

This clone was counted once. The chain recombines TRBV12-3 or TRBV12-4 with TRBJ1-1; D uncertain. V lost 7 bases to trimming and J lost 5 bases, with 11 bases between them. CDR3 length equals 12 residues. The DNA for the CDR3 is TGTGCCAGCATCATGACGGGAACTGAAGCTTTCTTT. Encoded protein: CASIMTGTEAFF.

The chain combines TRBV6-5 with TRBJ2-3; D is possibly TRBD1 (6 bases). V gave up 6 bases and J gave up 11 bases, with 15 bases separating them. This CDR3 has 12 amino acids. Germline values: CDR1 MNHEY, CDR2 SVGAGI. The CDR3 is CASRGPDSWQYF. The CDR3 DNA reads as TGTGCCAGCAGAGGCCCGGACAGTTGGCAGTATTTT.

This clone was counted a single time. The CDR3 sequence: CASSPQGAGANVLTF. CDR3 sequence (DNA): TGCGCCAGCAGCCCCCAGGGTGCTGGGGCCAACGTCCTGACTTTC. The chain combines TRBV5-1 with TRBJ2-6, with a weak D call TRBD1 (5 bases). Germline loops: CDR1 SGHRS, CDR2 YFSETQ. The germline V and J ends were trimmed by 4 bases and 2 bases, with 10 bases remaining between them. This CDR3 spans 15 amino acids.

This rearrangement joins TRBV7-3 to TRBJ1-5, with D possibly matching TRBD1 (6 bases). This CDR3 comprises 15 residues. Germline V gene sequence: CDR1 SGHTA, CDR2 FQGTGA. Trimming pared 5 bases from V and 5 bases from J, leaving 16 bases between. DNA for the CDR3: TGTGCCAGCAGCCCGGGACAAGGATCCTATCAGCCCCAGCATTTT. This gives the protein CASSPGQGSYQPQHF.

In its sample, this clone was seen a few times. The genes are TRBV7-2 and TRBJ2-1; 8 bases align to TRBD2. The junction had 12 bases not matched to a gene; V was cut back by 3 bases and J by 5 bases. There are 17 residues in the CDR3. Germline CDR1 reads SGHTA; CDR2 reads FQGNSA. The CDR3 loop reads CASSFPAGEPHHNEQFF. The DNA for the CDR3 is TGTGCCAGCAGCTTTCCAGCGGGAGAGCCCCATCACAATGAGCAGTTCTTC.